Listed here is a single T cell receptor (beta chain). Its target is not known. A deep-level run was used for the assay. The DNA input per sorted-subset replicate PCR was roughly 0.2 ug, corresponding to roughly 30,000 T cell genomes. Here immunoSEQ multiplex PCR was the method, and the copy in TCRdb shows in-frame clones only, minus some. The sample records approximately 2,000,000 clones, about 90% being singletons. This specimen belongs to a study of shared clonotypes between healthy human individuals. Study-wide results and limits: Rarefaction showed that sequencing of sorted subsets was incomplete (despite large depth). Genetic and exposure-history diversity was limited by the small donor number.

V was pared by 5 bases and J by 11 bases, with 21 bases between. The CDR3 covers 13 residues. Germline lookup yields CDR1 SQVTM and CDR2 ANQGSEA. Material for sequencing was naive CD4+ T cells from PBMCs. As to subset: CD45RA+ positively selected. The receptor comes from a man aged 18 to 29 in good health. Some clones in this sample may be carry-over from other donors' samples. The chain recombines TRBV29-1 with TRBJ2-5; D might be TRBD1 (6 bases). The CDR3 reads CSVKGVLLGEQYF. CDR3 sequence (DNA): TGCAGCGTTAAGGGGGTGCTCCTAGGAGAGCAGTACTTC. Complete variable domain (other parts from reference TRBV29-1 and TRBJ2-5): SAVISQKPSRDICQRGTSLTIQCQVDSQVTMMFWYRQQPGQSLTLIATANQGSEATYESGFVIDKFPISRPNLTFSTLTVSNMSPEDSSIYLCSVKGVLLGEQYFGPGTRLLVL.